This T cell receptor (beta chain) was recorded in a study of regulatory T cells in long-lasting Graves disease. The sample's time point: newly diagnosed GD, antithyroid drugs for less than 3 months. Scientists built the TCR library using RNA that was extracted from PBMCs. In building TCR beta libraries, iRepertoire HTBI primers were used together with Arm-PCR of CDR3 regions. TCRdb re-called the multiplex PCR reads through MiXCR, storing one row per CDR3 protein. The sample includes a few hundred thousand distinct CDR3 sequences, 12% seen only once; the top ten take about 19%. This CDR3 has 18 residues. Germline V gene lookup returns CDR1 MNHEY and CDR2 SMNVEV (reference sequence). V dropped 0 bases and J dropped 7; count of bases not matched to a gene: 11. This clonotype was observed many times. In addition, the sample was reused for a study of T cells in Graves' hyperthyroidism and ophthalmopathy.

The sequence derives from a woman between 18 and 30 years old with Graves disease. The chain recombines TRBV27 with TRBJ2-1, with 11 positions matching TRBD2. The starting material was peripheral blood mononuclear cells (PBMCs), obtained at new diagnosis, from a patient treated with antithyroid drugs. CDR3 region: CASSLSGFRPSGGNEQFF. CDR3 sequence (DNA): TGTGCCAGCAGTTTATCGGGTTTCCGGCCTAGCGGGGGGAATGAGCAGTTCTTC.